Following are 30 T cell receptor beta chains from one sample sequenced in a study of T-cell reconstitution after alpha-beta-depleted transplantation in children. Unique molecular identifiers were incorporated during preparation of the TCRbeta library. TCRdb called the PCR reads again in MiXCR, with one record for every CDR3 protein. This table holds 240,000 or so distinct CDR3 sequences, 8.2% found once. The material was PBMCs, mostly from graft donor cells, obtained 180 days after TCRalphabeta/CD19-depleted stem cell transplant. Receptor source: a male patient under 18 who had a stem cell transplant for acute lymphoblastic leukemia, so the T cells may come from the graft donor.

This clonotype was recorded at least ten times. The rearrangement joins TRBV5-1 to TRBJ2-7; 7 bases are a match to TRBD1. Per the germline V gene, CDR1 is SGHRS and CDR2 is YFSETQ. V lost 4 bases and J lost 3; bases outside the gene matches: 4. The CDR3 covers 13 residues. The CDR3 protein is CASSPGQLYEQYF. The CDR3 DNA is TGCGCCAGCAGCCCGGGACAGCTCTACGAGCAGTACTTC.

This clonotype was counted ten times or more. The DNA for the CDR3 is TGTGCCAGCAGCGTAGAAAGCGGGGGGCCCACAGATACGCAGTATTTT. Protein sequence: CASSVESGGPTDTQYF. The rearrangement joins TRBV9 to TRBJ2-3; 9 bases agree with TRBD2. Germline lookup yields CDR1 SGDLS and CDR2 YYNGEE. J lost 2 bases, V lost 0 bases, and 4 bases had no gene match. The CDR3 has 16 residues.

The V call is TRBV20-1, the J call TRBJ2-7; TRBD1 might be the D (5 bases). The V end lost 0 bases, the J end lost 2 bases, and 11 bases lay between the germline ends. The CDR3 is made up of 14 amino acids. Germline CDR1 and CDR2: DFQATT and SNEGSKA (reference sequence). For the CDR3, the DNA is TGCAGTGCTAGAGAGGCCAGGGTGCCCTACGAGCAGTACTTC. It specifies CSAREARVPYEQYF.

This clonotype was counted a few times. This chain joins TRBV19 and TRBJ1-5, with D perhaps TRBD1 (5 bases). Germline CDR1 and CDR2: LNHDA and SQIVND (reference sequence). V lost 3 bases to trimming and J lost 4 bases, with 16 bases between them. This CDR3 is built from 16 residues. In DNA, the CDR3 is TGTGCCAGTAGTATCTCTACTGGGGCGGGAAATCAGCCCCAGCATTTT. This sequence encodes CASSISTGAGNQPQHF.

This clonotype was counted ten times or more. This CDR3 is CASSQEAGSGGAGNTQYF. CDR3 bases: TGTGCCAGCAGCCAAGAAGCCGGCTCGGGGGGGGCCGGAAATACGCAGTATTTT. The gene calls are TRBV4-2 and TRBJ2-3; 8 nucleotides agree with TRBD2. CDR1 and CDR2 from the germline V gene are LGHNA and YNFKEQ. J was trimmed by 7 bases and V by 0 bases; bases with no gene match: 15. The CDR3 runs to 18 residues.

Many counts were recorded for this clonotype. V gene TRBV6-2 or TRBV6-3 combines with J gene TRBJ2-2, with 9 bases identical to TRBD1. V was pared by 6 bases and J by 1 base, with 0 bases of the junction left unmatched. The CDR3 is 14 residues long. Germline lookup yields CDR1 MNHEY and CDR2 SVGEGT. The DNA of the CDR3 is TGTGCCAGCAGGGACAGGGGGAACACCGGGGAGCTGTTTTTT. Amino acid sequence: CASRDRGNTGELFF.

This clonotype came up once. One base away lies a much larger clone, so this may be a sequencing read error. The V call is TRBV6-2 or TRBV6-3, the J call TRBJ2-1; D is unclear. Germline V gene lookup returns CDR1 MNHEY and CDR2 SVGEGT. CDR3 length equals 13 residues. Trimming removed 2 bases at V and 3 bases at J, with 5 bases between. The CDR3 nucleotides read TGTGCCAGCAGTTACGAACGCTACAATGAGCAGTTCTTC. Amino acids: CASSYERYNEQFF.

This clonotype was detected many times. The chain links TRBV7-9 to TRBJ1-2; the D is unclear. This CDR3 spans 14 amino acids. Germline V gene sequence: CDR1 SEHNR, CDR2 FQNEAQ (reference sequence). V gave up 0 bases and J gave up 2 bases, with 7 bases separating them. The CDR3 DNA is TGTGCCAGCAGCTTAGCGGAAGGGAACTATGGCTACACCTTC. This encodes CASSLAEGNYGYTF.

This clonotype was seen many times. The chain couples TRBV27 to TRBJ2-7; D is uncertain. CDR1 is MNHEY and CDR2 is SMNVEV in the germline V gene (reference sequence). V lost 5 bases to trimming and J lost 2 bases, with 10 bases between them. This CDR3 comprises 13 residues. This CDR3 is CASSPLPPYEQYF. The CDR3 nucleotides read TGTGCCAGCAGTCCGCTCCCTCCCTACGAGCAGTACTTC.

This clonotype was detected ten times or more. The chain has TRBV5-6 and TRBJ1-1, with 8 bases aligning to TRBD1. Per the germline V gene, CDR1 is SGHDT and CDR2 is YYEEEE. V shed 5 bases and J 2 bases; nucleotides not matched to a gene: 8. The CDR3 totals 15 residues. The CDR3 here is CASSPPGQVNTEAFF. CDR3 sequence (DNA): TGTGCCAGCAGTCCCCCGGGACAGGTCAACACTGAAGCTTTCTTT.

By proportion, this clonotype is medium-sized (0.01 to 0.1%). The rearrangement uses TRBV5-5 and TRBJ2-1, with 11 bases matching TRBD2. V was pared by 4 bases and J by 3 bases, with 3 bases of the junction left unmatched. The CDR3 covers 15 residues. CDR1 and CDR2 (germline): SGHKS, YYEKEE (reference sequence). DNA for the CDR3: TGTGCCAGCAGCCTGGGACTAGCGGTCTACAATGAGCAGTTCTTC. Its protein product is CASSLGLAVYNEQFF.

This clonotype appeared many times. The rearrangement joins TRBV6-1 to TRBJ1-1; possible D gene TRBD1, 5 bases. V shed 6 bases and J shed 13 bases, with 21 bases lying between them. The CDR3 has 13 amino acids. Germline V lookup: CDR1 MNHNS, CDR2 SASEGT. CDR3: CASSPRDSSSLFF. The DNA for the CDR3 is TGTGCCAGCAGCCCCCGGGACTCCAGTTCCCTTTTCTTT.

This clonotype was recorded many times. DNA for the CDR3: TGTGCCATCAGGGGGACAGGGGACAATGAGCAGTTCTTC. Amino acids: CAIRGTGDNEQFF. This chain joins TRBV10-3 and TRBJ2-1; the match to TRBD1 covers 10 bases. CDR1 and CDR2 (germline): ENHRY, SYGVKD. V lost 6 bases and J lost 5; bases outside the gene matches: 1. The CDR3 extends over 13 amino acids.

Ten or more counts support this clonotype. The rearrangement joins TRBV20-1 to TRBJ2-7; 9 bases agree with TRBD2. The CDR3 totals 14 residues. J was trimmed by 2 bases and V by 5 bases; bases with no gene match: 7. Germline V gene sequence: CDR1 DFQATT, CDR2 SNEGSKA (reference sequence). CDR3 bases: TGCAGTGCTCTAGGGACTAGCACTACCTACGAGCAGTACTTC. This sequence encodes CSALGTSTTYEQYF.

This clonotype appeared many times. The V and J genes are TRBV5-4 and TRBJ2-1; D may be TRBD1 or TRBD2 (5 bases each). Germline V gene data show CDR1 as SGHNT and CDR2 as YYREEE (reference sequence). The length of the CDR3 is 16 residues. Trimming removed 4 bases at V and 2 bases at J, with 16 bases between. The CDR3 region is CASSGGGAVAYNEQFF. The CDR3 coding sequence is TGTGCCAGCAGCGGGGGTGGGGCGGTGGCCTACAATGAGCAGTTCTTC.

The sample holds many counts of this clonotype. A junction end diverges from the germline sequence, so it may reflect a read error. The chain employs TRBV7-8 and TRBJ2-2; D may match TRBD1 or TRBD2 (6 bases each). The length of the CDR3 is 16 residues. Germline CDR1 and CDR2: SGHVS and FQNEAQ. The CDR3 coding sequence is TGTGCCAGCACCTTAAGTCAGGGGAGGAGCACCGGGGAGCTGTTTTTT. It is translated as CASTLSQGRSTGELFF.

This clonotype was counted many times. The chain employs TRBV5-5 and TRBJ2-7; D possibly uses TRBD1 or TRBD2 (5 bases each). CDR3 length equals 15 residues. The V end lost 1 base, the J end lost 4 bases, and 15 bases lay between the germline ends. CDR1 is SGHKS, CDR2 YYEKEE, per germline (reference sequence). The CDR3 DNA is TGTGCCAGCAGCTTGAGTTGGGGGACCTTGTACGAGCAGTACTTC. This codes for CASSLSWGTLYEQYF. Looking up the rest from reference TRBV5-5 and TRBJ2-7 gives the full variable domain: DAGVTQSPTHLIKTRGQQVTLRCSPISGHKSVSWYQQVLGQGPQFIFQYYEKEERGRGNFPDRFSARQFPNYSSELNVNALLLGDSALYLCASSLSWGTLYEQYFGPGTRLTVT.

This clonotype was recorded many times. CDR3 residues: CASSLEGGPSYEQYF. Here the CDR3 DNA reads TGTGCCAGCAGTTTAGAGGGGGGGCCCTCCTACGAGCAGTACTTC. V is TRBV12-3 or TRBV12-4 and J is TRBJ2-7; D is possibly TRBD2 (7 bases). The CDR3 length is 15 residues. V shed 1 base and J shed 0 bases, with 10 bases lying between them.

This clonotype appeared many times. This chain uses TRBV20-1 with TRBJ2-7; D gene uncertain. The ends were cut back, 5 bases at V and 0 bases at J, with 11 bases in the middle. In germline, CDR1 is DFQATT, CDR2 SNEGSKA (reference sequence). CDR3 size: 13 residues. The CDR3 DNA reads as TGCAGTGCTCCTTCTTACAGCTCCTACGAGCAGTACTTC. It specifies CSAPSYSSYEQYF.

The chain carries TRBV4-3 and TRBJ2-1; 8 bases are a match to TRBD2. The CDR3 contains 17 residues. The junction had 12 bases not matched to a gene; V was cut back by 0 bases and J by 8 bases. Germline CDR1 LGHNA, CDR2 YSLEER. The CDR3 spells CASSQDGASGCQDEQFF. CDR3 sequence (DNA): TGCGCCAGCAGCCAAGACGGGGCTAGCGGGTGTCAGGATGAGCAGTTCTTC.

This clonotype has ten or more counts. V is TRBV12-3 or TRBV12-4 and J is TRBJ1-5, with a weak D call TRBD1 (6 bases). This CDR3 has 16 amino acids. The V gene lost 2 bases and the J gene lost 0 bases, with 11 bases spanning the gap. CDR3 sequence: CASSLKGEYSNQPQHF. The CDR3, as DNA: TGTGCCAGCAGTTTAAAGGGGGAATATAGCAATCAGCCCCAGCATTTT.

This clonotype was found many times. This chain connects TRBV3-1 to TRBJ2-7, with D possibly called TRBD1 or TRBD2 (5 bases each). With 4 bases removed from V and 3 bases from J, the gap between germline ends came to 16 bases. The CDR3 is 15 amino acids. Per the germline V gene, CDR1 is LGHDT and CDR2 is YNNKEL (reference sequence). The chain's CDR3 is CASSPPGPPNYEQYF. In nucleotides, the CDR3 is TGTGCCAGCAGCCCGCCGGGACCGCCAAACTACGAGCAGTACTTC.

This clonotype was recorded many times. The gene calls are TRBV5-1 and TRBJ1-6; 11 bases line up with TRBD1. CDR3 size: 14 residues. Germline-derived CDR1 and CDR2 are SGHRS and YFSETQ. Trimming removed 3 bases from V and 15 bases from J; junction bases left unmatched: 8. The CDR3 is CASSSGTGGLSLHF. DNA for the CDR3: TGCGCCAGCAGCTCCGGGACAGGGGGATTAAGCCTCCACTTT. Together with reference TRBV5-1 and TRBJ1-6, the CDR3 gives the full variable domain: KAGVTQTPRYLIKTRGQQVTLSCSPISGHRSVSWYQQTPGQGLQFLFEYFSETQRNKGNFPGRFSGRQFSNSRSEMNVSTLELGDSALYLCASSSGTGGLSLHFGNGTRLTVT.

This clonotype was observed at least ten times. The chain couples TRBV29-1 to TRBJ1-2, with 7 bases identical to TRBD1. This CDR3 comprises 13 residues. Looked up from germline, CDR1 is SQVTM and CDR2 is ANQGSEA. With V trimmed by 7 bases and J by 3 bases, 8 bases remained unmatched. CDR3 protein: CSGQTGHDYGYTF. Written as DNA, the CDR3 is TGCAGCGGGCAGACAGGGCATGACTATGGCTACACCTTC.

Many counts were recorded for this clonotype. The chain couples TRBV6-5 to TRBJ2-5; 7 bases agree with TRBD2. Germline CDR1 and CDR2: MNHEY and SVGAGI. The length of the CDR3 is 14 residues. V lost 2 bases, J lost 4 bases, and 4 bases stayed unmatched. The CDR3 is CASSYTGGLETQYF. The CDR3 DNA sequence: TGTGCCAGCAGTTACACCGGGGGGTTAGAGACCCAGTACTTC.

This clonotype was seen at least ten times. The chain carries TRBV3-1 and TRBJ2-7, with 8 bases fitting TRBD1. This CDR3 contains 15 residues. Trimming cost V 1 base and J 5 bases; bases outside gene matches: 7. Per germline, CDR1 LGHDT and CDR2 YNNKEL (reference sequence). The CDR3 nucleotides read TGTGCCAGCAGCCAAGGTAGAGGACAGGGCCACGAGCAGTACTTC. Translation: CASSQGRGQGHEQYF.

This clonotype was counted ten times or more. The genes are TRBV27 and TRBJ1-1; D might be TRBD1 (6 bases). CDR1 and CDR2 (germline): MNHEY, SMNVEV (reference sequence). The CDR3 has 17 residues. V gave up 6 bases and J gave up 3 bases, with 23 bases separating them. CDR3 nucleotide sequence: TGTGCCAGCAGCCTTTTCCCGGACAGCCTTCGGGACACTGAAGCTTTCTTT. As protein: CASSLFPDSLRDTEAFF.

This clonotype was recorded at least ten times. This chain uses TRBV19 with TRBJ2-1, with D hard to call. The V gene's germline CDR1 is LNHDA and CDR2 SQIVND (reference sequence). V shed 0 bases and J shed 8 bases, with 2 bases lying between them. CDR3 length: 11 residues. This chain's CDR3 is CASSIEYEQFF. Written as DNA, the CDR3 is TGTGCCAGTAGTATAGAGTATGAGCAGTTCTTC.

Many counts were recorded for this clonotype. This sequence joins TRBV7-8 and TRBJ2-2; D gene ambiguous. CDR3 length equals 14 residues. Trimming took 6 bases from V and 5 from J, leaving 13 bases between them. Germline loops: CDR1 SGHVS, CDR2 FQNEAQ. The CDR3 coding sequence is TGTGCCAGCAGTTTACAGTCCCTGACCGGGGAGCTGTTTTTT. Translated, it gives CASSLQSLTGELFF.

Notes on this clonotype: Just one base apart from a much larger clone, this may be a read error. The CDR3 is CASSRDRGRYQPQHF. The CDR3 region has the DNA TGTGCCAGCAGCCGGGACAGGGGGCGGTATCAGCCCCAGCATTTT. This rearrangement joins TRBV6-1 to TRBJ1-5; 12 bases agree with TRBD1. The germline V gene has CDR1 MNHNS and CDR2 SASEGT. V shed 6 bases and J 5 bases; nucleotides not matched to a gene: 5. The CDR3 is 15 amino acids.